This section outlines one TCR beta chain sequence together with its context. Its specificity is unknown. CDR1 is SEHNR, CDR2 FQNEAQ, per germline (reference sequence). The CDR3 extends over 16 amino acids. The V gene end was trimmed by 4 bases and the J gene end by 4 bases; junction bases not matched to a gene: 7. This sample stems from a study of shared clonotypes between healthy human individuals. General study findings and limits: A generally larger estimated richness was seen in naive subsets than in memory subsets.

Sequenced by immunoSEQ multiplex PCR; TCRdb stores in-frame clones only, minus some. Of more than 2,000,000 clones in the sample, just over 90% were seen once. The specimen was naive CD4+ T cells from PBMCs. Subset given: CD45RA+ positively selected. This rearrangement joins TRBV7-9 to TRBJ1-1; 12 bases match TRBD1. This clonotype originated in a man aged 18 to 30 in good health. Some clones in this sample may be carry-over from other donors' samples. The CDR3 region is CASSSGTGGAGTEAFF. For the CDR3, the DNA is TGTGCCAGCAGCTCTGGGACAGGGGGCGCGGGCACTGAAGCTTTCTTT.